This T cell receptor (beta chain) was sequenced during a study of CD8+ T cells in alopecia areata. Treatment denoted: oral pan-JAK inhibitor, 5-10 mg twice daily. The investigators collected lesional scalp punch biopsies and peripheral blood from alopecia areata patients. Following RNA extraction, reverse transcription yielded cDNA that acted as the sequencing template. Some clones are missing from TCRdb's copy, which holds only in-frame ones; the method was immunoSEQ multiplex PCR. The sample contains 3,500 to 5,500 clones, 69% of which appear only once. Germline CDR1 and CDR2: SGHDN and FVKESK. This CDR3 has 17 residues. V lost 2 bases to trimming and J lost 4 bases; unmatched junction nucleotides: 10. This clone was recorded a few times.

Sequences were derived from skin, sampled at week 24, from a patient treated with tofacitinib. The gene calls are TRBV14 and TRBJ1-2, with 10 bases fitting TRBD1. The TCR comes from a human donor with alopecia areata. CDR3 nucleotide sequence: TGTGCCAGCAGCCAAACGACAGGGGGCTACAGTGGCTATGGCTACACCTTC. This gives the protein CASSQTTGGYSGYGYTF.